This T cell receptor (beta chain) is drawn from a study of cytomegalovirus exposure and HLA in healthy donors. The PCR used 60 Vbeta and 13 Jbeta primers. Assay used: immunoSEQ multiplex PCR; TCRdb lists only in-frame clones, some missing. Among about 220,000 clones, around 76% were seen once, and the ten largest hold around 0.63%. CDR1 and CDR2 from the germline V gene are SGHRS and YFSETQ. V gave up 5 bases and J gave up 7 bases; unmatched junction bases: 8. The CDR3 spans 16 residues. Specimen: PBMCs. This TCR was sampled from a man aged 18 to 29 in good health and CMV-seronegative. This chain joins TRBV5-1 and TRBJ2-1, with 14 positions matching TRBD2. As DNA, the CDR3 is TGCGCCAGCAGAATGGGACTAGCGGGAGATGGGAATGAGCAGTTCTTC. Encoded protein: CASRMGLAGDGNEQFF.